The 15 T cell receptor beta chains listed next were all sequenced from one sample in a study of cytomegalovirus exposure and HLA in healthy donors. PCR used 60 Vbeta primers and 13 Jbeta primers. The method was immunoSEQ multiplex PCR; TCRdb's version includes in-frame clones alone and lacks a portion of them. The sample includes fewer than 100,000 clones, almost 80% seen only once; the top ten take approximately 6.5%. Specimen: PBMCs. These receptors were taken from a female donor in good health and CMV-seronegative.

The chain recombines TRBV5-4 with TRBJ1-2, with 7 bases identical to TRBD1. Trimming cost V 3 bases and J 0 bases; bases outside gene matches: 5. Germline assignment: CDR1 SGHNT and CDR2 YYREEE (reference sequence). The CDR3 extends over 15 amino acids. The CDR3: CASSSRQGANYGYTF. CDR3 nucleotides: TGTGCCAGCAGCTCGAGACAGGGCGCTAACTATGGCTACACCTTC.

The V call is TRBV29-1, the J call TRBJ2-1, with TRBD2 matching over 7 bases. CDR3 size: 13 residues. The V gene's germline CDR1 is SQVTM and CDR2 ANQGSEA. V shed 1 base, J shed 9 bases, and the junction held 6 bases outside the gene matches. The CDR3 region is CSVEAAGVFEQFF. CDR3 bases: TGCAGCGTTGAAGCGGCGGGGGTTTTTGAGCAGTTCTTC.

As to this clone: At the DNA level, this CDR3 is encoded by other sequences in the same sample as well. The chain employs TRBV2 and TRBJ1-1; 7 bases line up with TRBD1. Germline V lookup: CDR1 SNHLY, CDR2 FYNNEI. The V segment lost 4 bases and the J segment 2 bases; nucleotides outside the gene matches: 1. The CDR3 covers 13 residues. The CDR3 protein is CASSGQGNTEAFF. The CDR3 nucleotides read TGTGCCAGCAGTGGACAGGGAAACACTGAAGCTTTCTTT.

The chain joins TRBV5-1 to TRBJ2-7; TRBD2 aligns across 7 bases. The CDR3 spans 15 residues. The trim removed 3 bases at V and 5 bases at J, leaving 11 bases unmatched. Germline V gene data show CDR1 as SGHRS and CDR2 as YFSETQ. CDR3 region: CASSSPGRELNEQYF. The CDR3 DNA reads as TGCGCCAGCAGCTCCCCGGGGCGGGAGCTTAACGAGCAGTACTTC.

The chain carries TRBV28 and TRBJ2-7; D unresolved. This CDR3 comprises 11 residues. The V end lost 3 bases, the J end lost 7 bases, and 7 bases lay between the germline ends. The germline V gene encodes CDR1 MDHEN and CDR2 SYDVKM. The CDR3, as DNA: TGTGCCAGCAGTTTCCAACTGGAGCAGTACTTC. Translating gives CASSFQLEQYF.

This clone was found a few times. V usage is TRBV2 and J usage is TRBJ2-7; 11 nucleotides agree with TRBD1. The ends lost 0 bases at V and 7 bases at J; junction bases unmatched: 5. Germline CDR1 and CDR2: SNHLY and FYNNEI. The CDR3 loop spans 15 amino acids. CDR3 amino acids: CASSEAPGQGEEQYF. The CDR3 nucleotides are TGTGCCAGCAGTGAAGCGCCGGGACAGGGGGAAGAGCAGTACTTC.

The chain employs TRBV29-1 and TRBJ2-1; 7 nucleotides line up with TRBD1. Germline loops: CDR1 SQVTM, CDR2 ANQGSEA. The CDR3 loop spans 12 amino acids. J was trimmed by 9 bases and V by 4 bases; bases with no gene match: 6. The CDR3 nucleotides read TGCAGCGTTGGGACAGGCTTTACTGAGCAGTTCTTC. This gives the protein CSVGTGFTEQFF.

This chain joins TRBV5-8 and TRBJ2-5; the match to TRBD1 covers 10 bases. Germline V gene lookup returns CDR1 SGHTS and CDR2 YDEGEE. The V gene end was trimmed by 4 bases and the J gene end by 7 bases; junction bases not matched to a gene: 4. This CDR3 is 13 amino acids long. CDR3 in amino acids: CASSRDRGRTQYF. In DNA, the CDR3 is TGTGCCAGCAGCAGGGACAGGGGTAGGACCCAGTACTTC.

This clone was seen only a few times. V usage is TRBV7-2 and J usage is TRBJ2-6; the D gene is possibly TRBD2 (5 bases). The CDR3 consists of 16 residues. V gave up 5 bases and J gave up 4 bases, with 15 bases separating them. Germline lookup yields CDR1 SGHTA and CDR2 FQGNSA. CDR3 in amino acids: CASSPRAWRGANVLTF. CDR3 coding DNA: TGTGCCAGCAGCCCCCGGGCGTGGAGGGGGGCCAACGTCCTGACTTTC.

The chain links TRBV6-5 to TRBJ1-1; no reliable D call. The CDR3 contains 14 residues. Germline CDR1 is MNHEY and CDR2 is SVGAGI. With 7 bases removed from V and 6 bases from J, the gap between germline ends came to 18 bases. CDR3 nucleotide sequence: TGTGCCAGCAATAAGAGGGTAGAAAGCGCTGAAGCTTTCTTT. It is translated as CASNKRVESAEAFF.

This clone was seen a few times. The chain employs TRBV2 and TRBJ2-2; D is uncertain. The ends were cut back, 2 bases at V and 5 bases at J, with 12 bases in the middle. Germline V gives CDR1 SNHLY, CDR2 FYNNEI. The CDR3 loop spans 15 amino acids. The CDR3 protein is CASSELTTMTGELFF. CDR3 coding DNA: TGTGCCAGCAGTGAATTAACTACCATGACCGGGGAGCTGTTTTTT.

The V gene is TRBV7-9, the J gene TRBJ1-2, with D hard to call. V lost 5 bases, J lost 8 bases, and 12 bases lay in between. The V gene's germline CDR1 is SEHNR and CDR2 FQNEAQ (reference sequence). The CDR3 is 12 residues long. The CDR3, as DNA: TGTGCCAGCAGCCTCCAGTCGGGAGGCTACACCTTC. It encodes CASSLQSGGYTF.

This chain uses TRBV2 with TRBJ1-6; TRBD1 matches 8 bases. CDR3 length equals 18 residues. J was trimmed by 11 bases and V by 6 bases; bases with no gene match: 21. Looked up from germline, CDR1 is SNHLY and CDR2 is FYNNEI. In DNA, the CDR3 is TGTGCCAGCAGAGGGTGGGGCAGGGGGCGCGGTGCCGGACCACCCCTCCACTTT. Translation gives CASRGWGRGRGAGPPLHF.

This clone was counted only a few times. The chain's CDR3 is CASSLQGAKLEKLFF. CDR3 in DNA: TGCGCCAGCAGCCTCCAGGGGGCGAAGTTGGAAAAACTGTTTTTT. The chain is built from TRBV4-1 and TRBJ1-4, with TRBD1 identical over 8 bases. The germline CDR1 and CDR2 sequences are MGHRA and YSYEKL. The CDR3 totals 15 residues. Trimming removed 4 bases from V and 8 bases from J; junction bases left unmatched: 9.

The genes are TRBV27 and TRBJ1-1; 7 bases are shared with TRBD1. The CDR3 contains 14 residues. CDR1 is MNHEY and CDR2 is SMNVEV in the germline V gene (reference sequence). J lost 0 bases, V lost 6 bases, and 4 bases had no gene match. CDR3 coding DNA: TGTGCCAGCAGCCCGGGACAGATGAACACTGAAGCTTTCTTT. Protein product: CASSPGQMNTEAFF.